Listed below are T cell receptor beta chains from one sample, sequenced in a study of T cell responses to AZD1222 COVID-19 vaccine. Clones were read by immunoSEQ multiplex PCR, and TCRdb kept only the in-frame ones, dropping some. The data contain about 76,000 clones, more than 90% of them singletons. Material: peripheral blood, obtained on day 0 of AZD1222 vaccination. These TCRs come from an adult in good health. Each CDR3 is given with its conserved first and last residue. The D gene is left open where the match is weak. Where a row states a size, it is once, few, many or the class of an expanded clone; other rows omit it.

d_call	v_call	j_call	clone_size	cdr3_nt	cdr3_aa
-	TRBV19	TRBJ1-2	-	TGTGCCAGTAGTATTGCGGACGCTAACTATGGCTACACCTTC	CASSIADANYGYTF
TRBD1	TRBV11-3	TRBJ2-7	-	TGTGCCAGCAGCCTCAGACAGGGGGGGATATCCTACGAGCAGTACTTC	CASSLRQGGISYEQYF
TRBD1	TRBV27	TRBJ1-3	-	TGTGCCAGCAGTTCCTCCGGGACAGGGGTTGGAAACACCATATATTTT	CASSSSGTGVGNTIYF
-	TRBV19	TRBJ2-7	-	TGTGCCAGTAGTATAAGGTTTGACCGTGGCGCTTCCTACGAGCAGTACTTC	CASSIRFDRGASYEQYF
-	TRBV18	TRBJ2-5	-	TGTGCCAGCTCACCCAGACTAGTCACGAGGGAGACCCAGTACTTC	CASSPRLVTRETQYF
-	TRBV10-3	TRBJ2-2	-	TGTGCCACCGGAAGAAACACCGGGGAGCTGTTTTTT	CATGRNTGELFF
-	TRBV29-1	TRBJ1-2	-	TGCAGCTCCCAGGGTGCGTATGGCTACACCTTC	CSSQGAYGYTF
TRBD1	TRBV6-1	TRBJ1-1	-	TGTGCCAGCAGTGATGGGGAACCGGGACAGAAAGCTTTCTTT	CASSDGEPGQKAFF
TRBD1	TRBV7-8	TRBJ2-2	-	TGTGCCAGCAGTTCAAGGTCCGGGACAGGGTTAGCCGGGGAGCTGTTTTTT	CASSSRSGTGLAGELFF
-	TRBV7-9	TRBJ1-1	-	TGTGCCAGCAGCTTTCGGGGGGACGACGAAGCTTTCTTT	CASSFRGDDEAFF
TRBD2	TRBV20-1	TRBJ2-7	few	TGCAGTGCTAGTAGGGAGTCCCTGACTAGCGACTACGAGCAGTACTTC	CSASRESLTSDYEQYF
-	TRBV7-2	TRBJ2-7	-	TGTGCCTCCGGACTGATAAGTTACGAGCAGTACTTC	CASGLISYEQYF
-	TRBV7-9	TRBJ1-2	-	TGTGCCAGCCCTCCCCCTAAGGAGGACTATGGCTACACCTTC	CASPPPKEDYGYTF
TRBD2	TRBV5-1	TRBJ2-7	-	TGCGCCAGCAGCTTGATAACTAGCGGGAGAAGGACCTACGAGCAGTACTTC	CASSLITSGRRTYEQYF
-	TRBV5-4	TRBJ1-5	-	TGTGCCAGCAGCTCAGGGGTGTCTAGCAATCAGCCCCAGCATTTT	CASSSGVSSNQPQHF
TRBD1	TRBV11-3	TRBJ2-7	-	TGTGCCAGCAGCTTAGATATGACAGGGTTCCTGGACGAGCAGTACTTC	CASSLDMTGFLDEQYF
-	TRBV28	TRBJ2-3	-	TGTGCCAGCAGTTTATCAGGAGATGCAGATACGCAGTATTTT	CASSLSGDADTQYF
-	TRBV28	TRBJ1-2	-	TGTGCCAGCAGCCCCGGGGGCGAGGGCTACACCTTC	CASSPGGEGYTF
-	TRBV5-5	TRBJ1-2	-	TGTGCCAGCAGCTTGAGTTCCGGAGGGGACTATGGCTACACCTTC	CASSLSSGGDYGYTF
-	TRBV2	TRBJ1-4	-	TGTGCCAGCACCCACCTTAGCAGCAGGGGTAATGAAAAACTGTTTTTT	CASTHLSSRGNEKLFF
-	TRBV6-5	TRBJ1-1	-	TGTGCCAGCAGCCGCGGGGCGGGGACTGAAGCTTTCTTT	CASSRGAGTEAFF
TRBD2	TRBV5-4	TRBJ2-3	-	TGTGCCAGCAGTCTTAGCGGGAGGGCGGTAACAGATACGCAGTATTTT	CASSLSGRAVTDTQYF
TRBD2	TRBV9	TRBJ2-7	-	TGTGCCAGCAGCGTAGGACTAGCGGGAGCCCGACCCTACGAGCAGTACTTC	CASSVGLAGARPYEQYF
TRBD1	TRBV10-3	TRBJ2-5	-	TGTGCCATCAGGGGAGACAGGGGGGAGACCCAGTACTTC	CAIRGDRGETQYF
TRBD1	TRBV7-9	TRBJ2-2	once	TGTGCCAGCGACAGGGGTGAGAACACCGGGGAGCTGTTTTTT	CASDRGENTGELFF
TRBD2	TRBV7-3	TRBJ2-2	-	TGTGCCAGCAGCTCTCGCGGGGGGCCTCAGCTCCTCACCGGGGAGCTGTTTTTT	CASSSRGGPQLLTGELFF
-	TRBV5-1	TRBJ1-3	few	TGCGCCAGCAGCTTTTCAGTTTTCGGGGGCGAGTCTGGAAACACCATATATTTT	CASSFSVFGGESGNTIYF
-	TRBV6-5	TRBJ1-5	-	TGTGCCAGCAGTTACAAGGGGATAGAGCCCCAGCATTTT	CASSYKGIEPQHF
TRBD2	TRBV6-5	TRBJ2-3	-	TGTGCCAGCAGTTACGCTAGCGGACACACAGATACGCAGTATTTT	CASSYASGHTDTQYF
-	TRBV29-1	TRBJ1-1	-	TGCAGCGTTGGGCAGGCGAACACTGAAGCTTTCTTT	CSVGQANTEAFF
-	TRBV20-1	TRBJ1-2	-	TGCAGTGCTAGTTTGGCCCCACATGGCTACACCTTC	CSASLAPHGYTF
-	TRBV6-5	TRBJ2-5	once	TGTGCCAGCAGTTACGATTCAAGAGAAGTCGGAGAGACCCAGTACTTC	CASSYDSREVGETQYF
-	TRBV11-3	TRBJ1-4	-	TGTGCCAGCAGCTCCCGGTCTGGGAAGCTTGAAAAACTGTTTTTT	CASSSRSGKLEKLFF
-	TRBV11-3	TRBJ2-7	-	TGTGCCAGCAGCTTAGGGACAGTGGACTACGAGCAGTACTTC	CASSLGTVDYEQYF
-	TRBV11-3	TRBJ1-1	-	TGTGCCAGCAGCCCCCGGGGGGGCGAGGAAGTAGAGGCCACTGAAGCTTTCTTT	CASSPRGGEEVEATEAFF
-	TRBV4-1	TRBJ2-7	-	TGCGCCAGCAGCCAAGGTCCCAGCGAGGGGAAGTCCTACGAGCAGTACTTC	CASSQGPSEGKSYEQYF
TRBD1	TRBV7-2	TRBJ2-1	-	TGTGCCAGCAGCTTTACGGACAGGGCCAATGAGCAGTTCTTC	CASSFTDRANEQFF
-	TRBV5-4	TRBJ2-5	-	TGTGCCAGCAGCTTGGGTGGTTTAGGGGAGACCCAGTACTTC	CASSLGGLGETQYF
-	TRBV5-1	TRBJ1-2	once	TGCGCCAGCAGCTTGTTGGCGGGGTTCGCTAACTATGGCTACACCTTC	CASSLLAGFANYGYTF
TRBD2	TRBV5-5	TRBJ2-1	-	TGTGCCAGCAGCTTGGGACTAGCGGGCAATGAGCAGTTCTTC	CASSLGLAGNEQFF
-	TRBV19	TRBJ1-3	-	TGTGCCAGTAGTATGTTAGGGGCCGACTCTGGAAACACCATATATTTT	CASSMLGADSGNTIYF
-	TRBV11-3	TRBJ2-1	-	TGTGCCAGCAGCTTAGGGGGAATTGGCAATGAGCAGTTCTTC	CASSLGGIGNEQFF
TRBD1	TRBV5-1	TRBJ1-5	-	TGCGCCAGCAGCTTTGGGGACAGCGATCAGCCCCAGCATTTT	CASSFGDSDQPQHF
-	TRBV12-3/TRBV12-4	TRBJ2-3	-	TGTGCCAGCAGTCAGGGGGATACGCAGTATTTT	CASSQGDTQYF
-	TRBV19	TRBJ1-4	few	TGTGCCAGTAGTGGTAGTGGGGTCCCGGCGCTGAATGAAAAACTGTTTTTT	CASSGSGVPALNEKLFF
-	TRBV5-4	TRBJ1-4	-	TGTGCCAGCAGCATGGCGGGACTGTTGAATGAAAAACTGTTTTTT	CASSMAGLLNEKLFF
-	TRBV2	TRBJ1-1	few	TGTGCCAGCAGCGGAGGAGGGAACACTGAAGCTTTCTTT	CASSGGGNTEAFF
-	TRBV6-5	TRBJ2-3	-	TGTGCCAGCAGCCCGGCCCAAAAGGGCACAGATACGCAGTATTTT	CASSPAQKGTDTQYF
TRBD1	TRBV10-3	TRBJ1-1	-	TGTGCCATCAGCAAACAGGGGATGAGCACTGAAGCTTTCTTT	CAISKQGMSTEAFF
-	TRBV21-1	TRBJ1-1	-	TGTGCCAGCAGCGTGACAGGGGGGAACACTGAAGCTTTCTTT	CASSVTGGNTEAFF
TRBD1	TRBV7-2	TRBJ1-2	few	TGTGCCAGCAGCTTAGGGGACAGGGAATTATATGGCTACACCTTC	CASSLGDRELYGYTF
-	TRBV5-6	TRBJ2-7	-	TGTGCCAGCAGCTTGCTCCGAGACGGTTATTCCTACGAGCAGTACTTC	CASSLLRDGYSYEQYF
-	TRBV9	TRBJ1-2	-	TGTGCCAGCAGCACCCCCACGCAGGGGAACTATGGCTACACCTTC	CASSTPTQGNYGYTF
-	TRBV7-8	TRBJ2-3	-	TGTGCCAGCAGCCCACCCCCCGGGACGAGAGGCACAGATACGCAGTATTTT	CASSPPPGTRGTDTQYF
-	TRBV7-9	TRBJ2-5	-	TGTGCCAGCAGCTTAGTTTGGGGTGGAGAGACCCAGTACTTC	CASSLVWGGETQYF